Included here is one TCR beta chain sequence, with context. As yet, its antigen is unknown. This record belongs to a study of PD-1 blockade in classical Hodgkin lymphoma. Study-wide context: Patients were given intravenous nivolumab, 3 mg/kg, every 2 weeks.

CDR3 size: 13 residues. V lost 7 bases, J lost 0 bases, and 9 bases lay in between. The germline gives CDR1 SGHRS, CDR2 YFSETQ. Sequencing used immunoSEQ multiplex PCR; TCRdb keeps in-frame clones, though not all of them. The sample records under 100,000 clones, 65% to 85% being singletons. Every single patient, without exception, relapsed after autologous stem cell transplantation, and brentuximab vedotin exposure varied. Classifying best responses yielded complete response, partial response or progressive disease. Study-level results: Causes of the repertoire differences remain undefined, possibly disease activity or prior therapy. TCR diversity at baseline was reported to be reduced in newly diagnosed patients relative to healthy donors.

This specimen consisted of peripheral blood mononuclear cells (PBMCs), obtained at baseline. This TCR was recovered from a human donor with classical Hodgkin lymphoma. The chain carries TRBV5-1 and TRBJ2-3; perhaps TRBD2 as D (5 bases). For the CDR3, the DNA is TGCGCCAGCGGCGGCGGGAGCACAGATACGCAGTATTTT. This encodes CASGGGSTDTQYF.